These 2 T cell receptor beta chains originate from one sample sequenced in a study of blood T cells in healthy people across ages. A sample-barcoded 5' primer and a J-beta primer mix were used in a second PCR of roughly 6 to 11 cycles. A single record per CDR3 protein comes from TCRdb applying MiXCR to the 5' RACE reads. This table holds 780,000 or so distinct CDR3 sequences, just over 55% found once. Sequencing was performed on blood. All receptors come from a middle-aged man in good health.

This clonotype was seen more than once but under ten times. The rearrangement links TRBV7-9 to TRBJ2-5; TRBD1 or TRBD2 may be the D gene (5 bases each). Germline-derived CDR1 and CDR2 are SEHNR and FQNEAQ (reference sequence). The length of the CDR3 is 15 residues. Trimming pared 5 bases from V and 1 base from J, leaving 14 bases between. The CDR3 region is CASSPRDQAQETQYF. In DNA form, the CDR3 reads TGTGCCAGCAGCCCCCGGGACCAAGCCCAAGAGACCCAGTACTTC. Full variable domain (outside the CDR3, taken from reference TRBV7-9 and TRBJ2-5): DTGVSQNPRHKITKRGQNVTFRCDPISEHNRLYWYRQTLGQGPEFLTYFQNEAQLEKSRLLSDRFSAERPKGSFSTLEIQRTEQGDSAMYLCASSPRDQAQETQYFGPGTRLLVL.

Note on this clonotype: The conserved phenylalanine or tryptophan normally closing the CDR3 is absent here, so this likely arose from a read error. The chain recombines TRBV7-2 with TRBJ2-1; 7 positions match TRBD2. The CDR3 spans 16 residues. J gave up 4 bases and V 0 bases, and 6 bases lay outside the gene matches. CDR1 is SGHTA and CDR2 is FQGNSA in the germline V gene. Here the CDR3 DNA reads TGTGCCAGCAGCTTAGCGGGAGGGACGAATTACAATGAGCAGTTCTCC. This gives the protein CASSLAGGTNYNEQFS.